Here is one TCR beta chain with its context. Antigen: not known. This sample is part of a study of identifying expanded T cells in peripheral blood. Points from the study as a whole: Across healthy donors, higher total template counts meant significantly greater approximately 2-week count variance.

The CDR3 length is 16 residues. Unmatched junction bases numbered 8, after V lost 6 bases and J lost 3 bases. Germline CDR1 and CDR2: SGHTA and FQGNSA. Some clones are missing from TCRdb's copy, which holds only in-frame ones; the method was immunoSEQ multiplex PCR. The sample comprises around 100,000 clones, around nine tenths of which are singletons, and less than 20% rests with the top ten. The specimen sequenced was blood. The sequence came from a person between 18 and 75 years old in good health. V and J are TRBV7-2 and TRBJ2-5, with 12 bases that match TRBD2. CDR3 DNA sequence: TGTGCCAGCAGTCCTAGCGGGGGGGCCAGGGAAGAGACCCAGTACTTC. This translates into CASSPSGGAREETQYF.